This section outlines one T cell receptor beta chain sequence together with its context. The CDR3 totals 16 residues. The germline CDR1 and CDR2 sequences are SGHTA and FQGNSA. Between the trimmed V and J ends, which lost 3 bases and 0 bases, there was a span of 15 bases. These data belong to a study of blood T cells in healthy people across ages. For the second PCR, which ran for 7 to 11 cycles, a sample-barcoded 5' primer and a J-beta primer mix were used. TCRdb re-called the 5' RACE reads through MiXCR, storing one row per CDR3 protein. Of roughly 410,000 distinct CDR3 sequences in the sample, roughly half were seen once.

This chain uses TRBV7-2 with TRBJ2-7, with D possibly called TRBD1 or TRBD2 (5 bases each). The sequence was collected from a man between 60 and 75 years old in good health. Sequencing was done on a sample of blood. The CDR3 DNA follows: TGTGCCAGCAGCTTGGGGCCGGGACGGAGCTCCTACGAGCAGTACTTC. This sequence encodes CASSLGPGRSSYEQYF.